This T cell receptor (beta chain) was sequenced during a study of cytomegalovirus exposure and HLA in healthy donors. Overall study results and limits: Presence/absence results assume similar sequencing depth per donor, which may not hold. As was reported, the HLA-A and HLA-B alleles of most subjects were accurately predicted from TCR beta sequences.

The study ran its PCR with 60 Vbeta and 13 Jbeta primers. As handled by the study authors: In a later analysis, of 84 million or so unique beta chains, roughly 9.9 million appeared in at least two donors. TCRdb's copy holds only in-frame clones and misses some; the assay was immunoSEQ multiplex PCR. From that table come the V and J calls and clone size; the DNA was used to work out D and trimming. The data show about 120,000 clones, 65% to 80% seen once. V shed 5 bases and J shed 11 bases, with 15 bases lying between them. The CDR3 has 11 amino acids. Germline V gene sequence: CDR1 GTSNPN, CDR2 SVGIG (reference sequence). This clone came up once. Its antigen remains unidentified.

The TCR comes from a middle-aged woman in good health and CMV-seropositive. V is TRBV30 and J is TRBJ1-1; D is unclear. Specimen: PBMCs. For the CDR3, the DNA is TGTGCCTGGCAGGTCAATCTCGGCGCTTTCTTT. Amino acids: CAWQVNLGAFF.